The 10 T cell receptor beta chains presented below share a single source sample, sequenced in a study of long-term antiretroviral therapy in people with HIV. The assay used was immunoSEQ (version v3.0), run at survey level. The protocol was immunoSEQ multiplex PCR, while the TCRdb copy is restricted to in-frame clones and leaves out a portion. The sample lists roughly 23,000 clones, 85% to 90% seen once, with roughly 7% in the top ten. Specimen: unsorted PBMCs, collected 1.8 years before starting antiretroviral therapy. The receptor set was obtained from a woman aged 30 to 39 with HIV.

The rearrangement joins TRBV6-1 to TRBJ1-2; unclear D gene. V lost 2 bases, J lost 3 bases, and 7 bases lay in between. The germline gives CDR1 MNHNS, CDR2 SASEGT. The CDR3 has 13 amino acids. CDR3 DNA: TGTGCCAGCAGTGAACAGGTCTACTATGGCTACACCTTC. Translating gives CASSEQVYYGYTF.

This chain connects TRBV6-4 to TRBJ1-2; no firm D call. V lost 6 bases, J lost 3 bases, and 20 bases lay in between. Germline CDR1 and CDR2: MRHNA and SNTAGT. The CDR3 runs to 16 residues. CDR3 DNA: TGTGCCAGCAGAGGGAGCCGAGGACCGATATACTATGGCTACACCTTC. This gives the protein CASRGSRGPIYYGYTF.

This chain links TRBV19 with TRBJ2-1; D might be TRBD1 or TRBD2, each matching 5 bases. V shed 3 bases and J shed 8 bases, with 11 bases lying between them. Germline V gives CDR1 LNHDA, CDR2 SQIVND (reference sequence). This CDR3 has 13 residues. The CDR3 DNA reads TGTGCCAGTAGTATTGGGGGACCTTATGAGCAGTTCTTC. It is translated as CASSIGGPYEQFF. Complete variable domain (other parts from reference TRBV19 and TRBJ2-1): DGGITQSPKYLFRKEGQNVTLSCEQNLNHDAMYWYRQDPGQGLRLIYYSQIVNDFQKGDIAEGYSVSREKKESFPLTVTSAQKNPTAFYLCASSIGGPYEQFFGPGTRLTVL.

This clone was detected only a few times. This sequence joins TRBV2 and TRBJ2-7; D unresolved. The germline V and J ends were trimmed by 5 bases and 3 bases, with 8 bases remaining between them. There are 12 residues in the CDR3. Germline loops: CDR1 SNHLY, CDR2 FYNNEI. In DNA, the CDR3 is TGTGCCAGCAGTTGGTCTCTCTACGAGCAGTACTTC. This sequence encodes CASSWSLYEQYF.

This chain links TRBV5-1 with TRBJ1-2; TRBD1 is a possible D gene (5 bases). CDR1 is SGHRS, CDR2 YFSETQ, per germline. The CDR3 totals 16 residues. V was shortened by 0 bases and J by 7 bases, with 19 bases between the two germline ends. CDR3 sequence reads: CASSLGSGTAPPGYTF. Here the CDR3 DNA reads TGCGCCAGCAGCTTGGGGAGCGGGACGGCCCCCCCTGGCTACACCTTC. Full variable domain (remainder filled in from reference TRBV5-1 and TRBJ1-2): KAGVTQTPRYLIKTRGQQVTLSCSPISGHRSVSWYQQTPGQGLQFLFEYFSETQRNKGNFPGRFSGRQFSNSRSEMNVSTLELGDSALYLCASSLGSGTAPPGYTFGSGTRLTVV.

The sample holds a few counts of this clone. The gene calls are TRBV30 and TRBJ1-5; D gene unclear. The ends were cut back, 0 bases at V and 4 bases at J, with 13 bases in the middle. Per germline, CDR1 GTSNPN and CDR2 SVGIG (reference sequence). The CDR3 has 15 residues. CDR3 in DNA: TGTGCCTGGAGTGTAAGAGGGTCAATGAATCAGCCCCAGCATTTT. Protein sequence: CAWSVRGSMNQPQHF.

V and J are TRBV18 and TRBJ2-3; D unclear. V lost 3 bases to trimming and J lost 1 base, with 8 bases between them. This CDR3 is 14 amino acids long. From germline, CDR1 is KGHSH and CDR2 LQKENI. CDR3 DNA sequence: TGTGCCAGCTCACCCCCGACCCGCACAGATACGCAGTATTTT. Its protein product is CASSPPTRTDTQYF.

The CDR3 is CASSFSGLAGDEQYV. The CDR3 coding sequence is TGCGCCAGCAGCTTTTCAGGACTAGCGGGGGACGAGCAGTACGTC. The chain uses TRBV5-1 and TRBJ2-7; 13 bases map to TRBD2. The germline V gene has CDR1 SGHRS and CDR2 YFSETQ. CDR3 length: 15 amino acids. The V gene end was trimmed by 2 bases and the J gene end by 5 bases; junction bases not matched to a gene: 4.

This chain links TRBV9 with TRBJ1-2; D ambiguous. V was shortened by 2 bases and J by 4 bases, with 18 bases between the two germline ends. The CDR3 length is 16 residues. From germline, CDR1 is SGDLS and CDR2 YYNGEE. The CDR3 DNA follows: TGTGCCAGCAGCGTCAAGGCCAGCTCCGTGCCCTATGGCTACACCTTC. This codes for CASSVKASSVPYGYTF. The entire variable domain, with the rest obtained from reference TRBV9 and TRBJ1-2, is as follows: DSGVTQTPKHLITATGQRVTLRCSPRSGDLSVYWYQQSLDQGLQFLIQYYNGEERAKGNILERFSAQQFPDLHSELNLSSLELGDSALYFCASSVKASSVPYGYTFGSGTRLTVV.

V is TRBV19 and J is TRBJ1-2; D remains unclear. The CDR3 covers 15 residues. Germline assignment: CDR1 LNHDA and CDR2 SQIVND (reference sequence). Trimming pared 5 bases from V and 2 bases from J, leaving 15 bases between. The CDR3 region is CASSGNSVGNYGYTF. The CDR3 region has the DNA TGTGCCAGTAGTGGAAACAGCGTTGGGAACTATGGCTACACCTTC. The full variable domain, rest sourced from reference TRBV19 and TRBJ1-2, is DGGITQSPKYLFRKEGQNVTLSCEQNLNHDAMYWYRQDPGQGLRLIYYSQIVNDFQKGDIAEGYSVSREKKESFPLTVTSAQKNPTAFYLCASSGNSVGNYGYTFGSGTRLTVV.